This entry is about one TCR beta chain. The Seattle site enrolled patients during active infection and followed them longitudinally. How the authors handled the data: Counts of nucleated cells, estimated from reference gene primer amplification, were obtained. The method was immunoSEQ multiplex PCR; TCRdb's version includes in-frame clones alone and lacks a portion of them. V and J calls and clone size are copied from that table; D and trimming were computed from the DNA. The data contain hundreds of thousands of clones, under 90% of them singletons. The source of the sample is a study of blood T cell repertoires in COVID-19. Study summary: Samples representing acute and convalescent COVID-19 were sourced from the United States, Italy and Spain.

Trimming took off 6 bases at V and 3 bases at J, with 15 bases between the two ends. This CDR3 comprises 14 residues. Germline assignment: CDR1 MNHEY and CDR2 SVGAGI. The sequenced sample consisted of peripheral blood. This receptor was taken from a man in his forties or fifties with COVID-19, enrolled during active disease. This sequence joins TRBV6-5 and TRBJ2-7; the D gene is possibly TRBD1 (5 bases). The CDR3: CASRWTFVDYEQYF. The CDR3 region has the DNA TGTGCCAGCAGGTGGACATTTGTGGACTACGAGCAGTACTTC.